What follows are 32 T cell receptor beta chains derived from one specimen sequenced in a study of blood T cell repertoires in COVID-19. Clones were read by immunoSEQ multiplex PCR, and TCRdb kept only the in-frame ones, dropping some. The repertoire holds more than 200,000 clones, under 90% seen once, with 1.5% to 2% in the top ten. Sequenced: PBMCs or T cells enriched from blood (not recorded which). These receptor sequences come from a man aged 35-49 years who had recovered from COVID-19.

The chain recombines TRBV9 with TRBJ2-7, with D tentatively TRBD1 (6 bases). The germline V gene has CDR1 SGDLS and CDR2 YYNGEE. The V and J ends lost 4 bases and 4 bases respectively, with 15 bases between them. The CDR3 extends over 14 amino acids. The CDR3 region is CASSPSGQKYEQYF. For the CDR3, the DNA is TGTGCCAGCAGCCCGAGCGGACAGAAATACGAGCAGTACTTC.

V gene TRBV21-1 combines with J gene TRBJ2-1; TRBD2 is taken as the D call from the table, unchecked against the DNA. TRBV21-1 is assigned pseudogene status. The CDR3 extends over 16 amino acids. CDR3 in amino acids: CASSKNPGCRHNEQFF. CDR3 nucleotides: TGTGCCAGCAGCAAAAATCCGGGGTGTCGCCACAATGAGCAGTTCTTC.

The chain joins TRBV30 to TRBJ1-2; 8 bases match TRBD1. The germline CDR1 and CDR2 sequences are GTSNPN and SVGIG (reference sequence). The CDR3 consists of 14 residues. V lost 5 bases and J lost 8; bases outside the gene matches: 13. CDR3 amino acids: CAWADRGTLGGYTF. CDR3 in DNA: TGTGCCTGGGCCGACAGGGGTACCCTGGGGGGCTACACCTTC.

This clone was recorded once. The J gene is TRBJ2-1, the V gene TRBV5-1; tentatively, D is TRBD2 (5 bases). Trimming pared 2 bases from V and 0 bases from J, leaving 9 bases between. CDR1 SGHRS and CDR2 YFSETQ come from the germline V gene. This CDR3 has 15 amino acids. The CDR3 reads CASSLTEGSYNEQFF. CDR3 in DNA: TGCGCCAGCAGCTTAACCGAGGGCTCCTACAATGAGCAGTTCTTC.

This clone was detected only a few times. The chain employs TRBV2 and TRBJ2-7, with D maybe TRBD1 (6 bases). Trimming took 4 bases from V and 7 from J, leaving 20 bases between them. The CDR3 is 15 residues long. Germline values: CDR1 SNHLY, CDR2 FYNNEI. In DNA form, the CDR3 reads TGTGCCAGCAGTGGGGTGGGGGCTACTACTCGTGAGCAGTACTTC. It translates to CASSGVGATTREQYF.

This chain uses TRBV7-9 with TRBJ2-1, with D unresolved. The germline gives CDR1 SEHNR, CDR2 FQNEAQ (reference sequence). V gave up 2 bases and J gave up 5 bases, with 4 bases separating them. This CDR3 contains 12 residues. DNA of the CDR3: TGTGCCAGCAGCTTACTACACAATGAGCAGTTCTTC. Residues: CASSLLHNEQFF. The full variable domain, completed using reference TRBV7-9 and TRBJ2-1, is DTGVSQNPRHKITKRGQNVTFRCDPISEHNRLYWYRQTLGQGPEFLTYFQNEAQLEKSRLLSDRFSAERPKGSFSTLEIQRTEQGDSAMYLCASSLLHNEQFFGPGTRLTVL.

This rearrangement joins TRBV6-2 or TRBV6-3 to TRBJ2-1; 7 nucleotides line up with TRBD1. CDR1 and CDR2 (germline): MNHEY, SVGEGT. V lost 2 bases to trimming and J lost 6 bases; unmatched junction nucleotides: 10. The CDR3 is 16 amino acids. CDR3 sequence reads: CASSYVDPRDSNEQFF. The CDR3 bases are TGTGCCAGCAGTTACGTTGACCCCCGGGACAGCAATGAGCAGTTCTTC.

The rearrangement links TRBV29-1 to TRBJ2-7; 7 nucleotides match TRBD1. The CDR3 sequence is 15 residues long. CDR1 is SQVTM and CDR2 is ANQGSEA in the germline V gene. Trimming at V came to 6 bases and at J to 0 bases, leaving 11 bases not matched to a gene. The CDR3 region has the DNA TGCAGCGTCGCACCCGGGACAGCGAGCTCCTACGAGCAGTACTTC. Translated, it gives CSVAPGTASSYEQYF.

The chain uses TRBV19 and TRBJ2-3; tentative D call: TRBD2 (6 bases). Trimming left V 3 bases short and J 1 base short, with 11 bases between. Looked up from germline, CDR1 is LNHDA and CDR2 is SQIVND (reference sequence). The CDR3 loop spans 15 amino acids. The CDR3 reads CASSIGSIGTDTQYF. CDR3 nucleotide sequence: TGTGCCAGTAGTATCGGGAGTATCGGCACAGATACGCAGTATTTT.

This chain links TRBV29-1 with TRBJ1-1; 7 bases map to TRBD1. The germline V gene has CDR1 SQVTM and CDR2 ANQGSEA. The length of the CDR3 is 13 residues. The V segment lost 3 bases and the J segment 0 bases; nucleotides outside the gene matches: 1. The CDR3 loop is CSVEGQLNTEAFF. DNA of the CDR3: TGCAGCGTTGAGGGACAGTTGAACACTGAAGCTTTCTTT. Full variable domain (rest looked up from reference TRBV29-1 and TRBJ1-1): SAVISQKPSRDICQRGTSLTIQCQVDSQVTMMFWYRQQPGQSLTLIATANQGSEATYESGFVIDKFPISRPNLTFSTLTVSNMSPEDSSIYLCSVEGQLNTEAFFGQGTRLTVV.

This clone was seen once. The chain combines TRBV7-2 with TRBJ2-5; TRBD2 aligns across 16 bases. V was clipped by 5 bases and J by 5 bases; unmatched bases: 11. CDR3 length: 18 residues. Germline assignment: CDR1 SGHTA and CDR2 FQGNSA. CDR3 DNA: TGTGCCAGCAGCCCAGGGACTAGCGGGGGGGCCTTTGGCGAGACCCAGTACTTC. It specifies CASSPGTSGGAFGETQYF.

This clone was found a few times. An end of the junction does not agree with germline; a read error may underlie this. The chain couples TRBV7-7 to TRBJ2-2, with TRBD1 as a possible D gene (6 bases). CDR1 is SSHAT and CDR2 is FNYEAQ in the germline V gene (reference sequence). CDR3 size: 14 residues. The CDR3 sequence: CASRSGQNTGELFF. DNA of the CDR3: TGTGCTAGCAGGTCGGGACAGAACACCGGGGAGCTGTTTTTT.

The gene calls are TRBV4-2 and TRBJ2-5; TRBD2 is a possible D gene (7 bases). The CDR3 runs 13 residues. V was clipped by 1 base and J by 7 bases, with 10 bases between them. Germline V gives CDR1 LGHNA, CDR2 YNFKEQ. The CDR3 DNA reads TGTGCCAGCAGCCAAGGGGAGGGGGGGACCCAGTACTTC. Protein product: CASSQGEGGTQYF.

This rearrangement joins TRBV27 to TRBJ2-7; a possible D gene is TRBD1 (6 bases). Trimming cost V 0 bases and J 0 bases, with 12 bases left between them. This CDR3 comprises 16 residues. Germline values: CDR1 MNHEY, CDR2 SMNVEV (reference sequence). This chain's CDR3 is CASSLSGQGSSYEQYF. For the CDR3, the DNA is TGTGCCAGCAGTTTATCAGGTCAGGGGAGCTCCTACGAGCAGTACTTC.

This chain joins TRBV11-2 and TRBJ1-5; 7 positions match TRBD1. Trimming cost V 5 bases and J 4 bases; bases outside gene matches: 14. Germline loops: CDR1 SGHAT, CDR2 FQNNGV. There are 17 residues in the CDR3. The CDR3 DNA is TGTGCCAGCAGCCTAGGCTGCCGACAGGGCTTTAATCAGCCCCAGCATTTT. It yields the protein CASSLGCRQGFNQPQHF.

This clone was seen a single time. V and J are TRBV6-1 and TRBJ2-4, with 7 bases aligning to TRBD1. The V segment lost 4 bases and the J segment 0 bases; nucleotides outside the gene matches: 12. CDR1 is MNHNS and CDR2 is SASEGT in the germline V gene. The CDR3 runs to 18 residues. This CDR3 reads CASSAAHLTGVAKNIQYF. CDR3 bases: TGTGCCAGCAGTGCCGCACACCTAACAGGGGTAGCCAAAAACATTCAGTACTTC.

This clone came up a few times. The V call is TRBV24-1, the J call TRBJ1-2; 7 bases line up with TRBD1. The CDR3 totals 14 residues. Germline V CDR1 and CDR2: KGHDR, SFDVKD. J lost 4 bases, V lost 3 bases, and 4 bases had no gene match. CDR3 sequence reads: CATSDPGTAYGYTF. For the CDR3, the DNA is TGTGCCACCAGTGATCCCGGGACAGCCTATGGCTACACCTTC.

The gene calls are TRBV7-2 and TRBJ1-2; 7 bases align to TRBD1. Trimming took 5 bases from V and 1 from J; bases not matched to a gene: 4. Germline values: CDR1 SGHTA, CDR2 FQGNSA. The CDR3 extends over 14 amino acids. CDR3 coding DNA: TGTGCCAGCAGCCCTGGGACAGATAACTATGGCTACACCTTC. Residues: CASSPGTDNYGYTF.

V gene TRBV2 combines with J gene TRBJ2-2, with TRBD2 matching over 9 bases. The trim removed 8 bases at V and 1 base at J, leaving 5 bases unmatched. The V gene's germline CDR1 is SNHLY and CDR2 FYNNEI. This CDR3 contains 15 residues. The CDR3: CASEFSGGNTGELFF. CDR3 coding DNA: TGTGCCAGCGAGTTTAGCGGGGGGAACACCGGGGAGCTGTTTTTT.

With regard to this clone: Distinct nucleotide sequences in the sample also encode this CDR3. This chain connects TRBV30 to TRBJ2-5, with a tentative D call TRBD1 (6 bases). With 0 bases removed from V and 5 bases from J, the gap between germline ends came to 10 bases. The V gene's germline CDR1 is GTSNPN and CDR2 SVGIG (reference sequence). This CDR3 spans 13 amino acids. The CDR3 loop is CAWSVQGPETQYF. CDR3 DNA: TGTGCCTGGAGTGTACAGGGACCGGAGACCCAGTACTTC. Drawing the rest from reference TRBV30 and TRBJ2-5, the complete variable domain is SQTIHQWPATLVQPVGSPLSLECTVEGTSNPNLYWYRQAAGRGLQLLFYSVGIGQISSEVPQNLSASRPQDRQFILSSKKLLLSDSGFYLCAWSVQGPETQYFGPGTRLLVL.

The V and J genes are TRBV6-4 and TRBJ1-2; D unresolved. The CDR3 is made up of 17 amino acids. Trimming took 6 bases from V and 8 from J, leaving 28 bases between them. Germline V gene data show CDR1 as MRHNA and CDR2 as SNTAGT. The CDR3: CASRLSGRTGELGGYTF. CDR3 coding DNA: TGTGCCAGCAGGCTCTCCGGCCGGACCGGGGAGCTGGGGGGCTACACCTTC.

The CDR3 nucleotides read TGCGCCAGCAGCCAACAATCGGGGGAGGGCGGTCATACGCAGTATTTT. Residues: CASSQQSGEGGHTQYF. The chain joins TRBV4-1 to TRBJ2-3; 7 nucleotides line up with TRBD2. V lost 2 bases to trimming and J lost 7 bases; unmatched junction nucleotides: 12. Germline CDR1 is MGHRA and CDR2 is YSYEKL. The CDR3 covers 16 residues.

V gene TRBV30 combines with J gene TRBJ1-6, with a tentative D call TRBD1 (5 bases). The V end was cut by 3 bases, the J end by 0 bases, with 21 bases between. The germline V gene has CDR1 GTSNPN and CDR2 SVGIG (reference sequence). CDR3 size: 19 residues. The CDR3 sequence is CAWSLTGYLSSSYNSPLHF. CDR3 bases: TGTGCCTGGAGCTTAACAGGATACCTATCCAGCTCCTATAATTCACCCCTCCACTTT.

J is TRBJ1-2 and V is TRBV6-1, with TRBD1 matching 7 bases. Germline V gives CDR1 MNHNS, CDR2 SASEGT. The junction had 13 bases not matched to a gene; V was cut back by 4 bases and J by 5 bases. The CDR3 has 16 amino acids. CDR3 protein: CASSGSLGTDSYGYTF. In DNA, the CDR3 is TGTGCCAGCAGTGGATCCCTCGGGACAGATTCATATGGCTACACCTTC.

The table lists this clone with a few counts. This sequence joins TRBV2 and TRBJ1-2; 8 bases align to TRBD1. The CDR3 covers 14 residues. The ends lost 11 bases at V and 2 bases at J; junction bases unmatched: 10. Germline V gene data show CDR1 as SNHLY and CDR2 as FYNNEI. The CDR3 loop reads CAGHQGAGNYGYTF. As DNA, the CDR3 is TGTGCCGGCCACCAGGGGGCAGGAAACTATGGCTACACCTTC.

The V gene is TRBV3-1 (or the pseudogene TRBV3-2), the J gene TRBJ2-1, with 8 nucleotides matching TRBD1. CDR1 is LGHDT, CDR2 YNNKEL, per germline (reference sequence). This CDR3 region has 13 residues. V dropped 0 bases and J dropped 12; count of bases not matched to a gene: 4. The CDR3 coding sequence is TGTGCCAGCAGCCAAGATCTAGACAGGGGGCAGTTCTTC. This codes for CASSQDLDRGQFF.

This chain uses TRBV18 with TRBJ1-5, with 7 positions matching TRBD1. CDR1 is KGHSH and CDR2 is LQKENI in the germline V gene. The CDR3 extends over 15 amino acids. J was trimmed by 1 base and V by 3 bases; bases with no gene match: 3. The CDR3 sequence: CASSPDRVSNQPQHF. The DNA of the CDR3 is TGTGCCAGCTCACCTGACAGGGTCAGCAATCAGCCCCAGCATTTT.

J is TRBJ2-5 and V is TRBV11-2; D is possibly TRBD2 (6 bases). The V gene's germline CDR1 is SGHAT and CDR2 FQNNGV. The V gene lost 5 bases and the J gene lost 7 bases, with 8 bases spanning the gap. The CDR3 extends over 11 amino acids. The DNA for the CDR3 is TGTGCCAGCAGCCCGGGAGCGACCCAGTACTTC. It specifies CASSPGATQYF.

The chain is built from TRBV9 and TRBJ2-3; tentative D call: TRBD2 (6 bases). Trimming took 7 bases from V and 4 from J, leaving 10 bases between them. Germline assignment: CDR1 SGDLS and CDR2 YYNGEE. The CDR3 totals 12 residues. The CDR3 protein is CASGGNSDTQYF. CDR3 bases: TGTGCCAGCGGGGGGAACTCAGATACGCAGTATTTT. Drawing the rest from reference TRBV9 and TRBJ2-3, the complete variable domain is DSGVTQTPKHLITATGQRVTLRCSPRSGDLSVYWYQQSLDQGLQFLIQYYNGEERAKGNILERFSAQQFPDLHSELNLSSLELGDSALYFCASGGNSDTQYFGPGTRLTVL.

The table lists this clone with a count of one. The chain is built from TRBV9 and TRBJ1-4, with TRBD1 matching over 8 bases. The junction had 2 bases not matched to a gene; V was cut back by 3 bases and J by 7 bases. The length of the CDR3 is 13 residues. In germline, CDR1 is SGDLS, CDR2 YYNGEE. The CDR3: CASSAGGGEKLFF. The CDR3 nucleotides read TGTGCCAGCAGCGCAGGGGGCGGTGAAAAACTGTTTTTT.

V usage is TRBV3-1 (or the pseudogene TRBV3-2) and J usage is TRBJ2-1, with D possibly being TRBD1 (6 bases). The CDR3 extends over 17 amino acids. V shed 1 base and J shed 4 bases, with 17 bases lying between them. Germline V gives CDR1 LGHDT, CDR2 YNNKEL (reference sequence). The CDR3 nucleotides read TGTGCCAGCAGCCAAGGGCCCCCCGGGCAGGGGTACAATGAGCAGTTCTTC. Its translation: CASSQGPPGQGYNEQFF.

The chain couples TRBV28 to TRBJ1-5; the match to TRBD1 covers 9 bases. This CDR3 has 12 amino acids. Losses at the gene ends were 7 bases for V and 7 bases for J; bases not matched to a gene: 2. The germline gives CDR1 MDHEN, CDR2 SYDVKM. The CDR3 region has the DNA TGTGCCAGCAACACAGGGGGCCAGCCCCAGCATTTT. Amino acid sequence: CASNTGGQPQHF.